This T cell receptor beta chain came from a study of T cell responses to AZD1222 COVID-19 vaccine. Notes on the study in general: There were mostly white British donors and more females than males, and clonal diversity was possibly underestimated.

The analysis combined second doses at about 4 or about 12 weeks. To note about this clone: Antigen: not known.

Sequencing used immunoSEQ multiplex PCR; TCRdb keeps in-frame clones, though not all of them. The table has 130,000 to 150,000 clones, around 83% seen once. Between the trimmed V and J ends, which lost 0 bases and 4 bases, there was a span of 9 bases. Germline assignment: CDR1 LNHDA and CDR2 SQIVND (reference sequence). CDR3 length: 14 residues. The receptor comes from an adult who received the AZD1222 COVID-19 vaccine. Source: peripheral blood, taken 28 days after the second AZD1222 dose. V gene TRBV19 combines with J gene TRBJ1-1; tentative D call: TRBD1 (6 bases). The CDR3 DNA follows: TGTGCCAGTAGTATAGATGTCAGGGGCACTGAAGCTTTCTTT. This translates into CASSIDVRGTEAFF.